The next 15 T cell receptor beta chains were all read from a single sample in a study of shared clonotypes between healthy human individuals. CD45RO-negative cells were positively selected for CCR7, leaving out terminally differentiated effector memory CD45RA+ cells. Clones were sequenced by immunoSEQ multiplex PCR, and TCRdb holds only the in-frame ones, with some missing. The table shows under 2,000,000 clones, with about 95% occurring only once. The sequencing sample was made of naive CD8+ T cells sorted from blood. The receptors here all came from a man younger than 30 in good health.

This clone was seen a single time. Other DNA variants within this sample encode the same CDR3. The chain carries TRBV5-4 and TRBJ2-2; D uncertain. Per the germline V gene, CDR1 is SGHNT and CDR2 is YYREEE (reference sequence). CDR3 length equals 13 residues. V lost 1 base and J lost 1, with 2 bases in between. CDR3: CASSLLNTGELFF. CDR3 nucleotides: TGTGCCAGCAGCTTGTTGAACACCGGGGAGCTGTTTTTT. Drawing the rest from reference TRBV5-4 and TRBJ2-2, the complete variable domain is ETGVTQSPTHLIKTRGQQVTLRCSSQSGHNTVSWYQQALGQGPQFIFQYYREEENGRGNFPPRFSGLQFPNYSSELNVNALELDDSALYLCASSLLNTGELFFGEGSRLTVL.

The chain combines TRBV7-2 with TRBJ2-4; possibly TRBD2 for D (5 bases). This CDR3 is built from 15 residues. Per germline, CDR1 SGHTA and CDR2 FQGNSA. The V gene lost 5 bases and the J gene lost 1 base, with 12 bases spanning the gap. CDR3 sequence: CASSTIGGAKNIQYF. CDR3 coding DNA: TGTGCCAGCAGCACAATAGGCGGGGCCAAAAACATTCAGTACTTC. The variable domain in full, with the rest retrieved from reference TRBV7-2 and TRBJ2-4, is GAGVSQSPSNKVTEKGKDVELRCDPISGHTALYWYRQSLGQGLEFLIYFQGNSAPDKSGLPSDRFSAERTGGSVSTLTIQRTQQEDSAVYLCASSTIGGAKNIQYFGAGTRLSVL.

This chain joins TRBV7-9 and TRBJ2-3, with 7 bases matching TRBD2. CDR3 length equals 17 residues. Per the germline V gene, CDR1 is SEHNR and CDR2 is FQNEAQ (reference sequence). The V and J ends lost 1 base and 0 bases, in that order; junction bases with no gene match: 7. CDR3 residues: CASSLDAGLTSTDTQYF. CDR3 in DNA: TGTGCCAGCAGCTTAGATGCGGGACTAACAAGCACAGATACGCAGTATTTT.

V gene TRBV9 combines with J gene TRBJ1-1; 9 bases are shared with TRBD1. The V and J ends lost 0 bases and 5 bases, in that order; junction bases with no gene match: 5. Per the germline V gene, CDR1 is SGDLS and CDR2 is YYNGEE. The CDR3 runs 15 residues. This chain's CDR3 is CASSVGGQGWTEAFF. DNA for the CDR3: TGTGCCAGCAGCGTAGGGGGACAGGGTTGGACTGAAGCTTTCTTT.

As to this clone: Other nucleotide sequences from this sample produce the same CDR3. The rearrangement links TRBV28 to TRBJ2-7; no definite D call. The CDR3 loop spans 12 amino acids. The V end was cut by 3 bases, the J end by 2 bases, with 5 bases between. Germline V CDR1 and CDR2: MDHEN, SYDVKM. The CDR3 bases are TGTGCCAGCAGTTTCAGGCCCTACGAGCAGTACTTC. Translating it yields CASSFRPYEQYF.

The table lists this clone with a count of one. Within the sample, other DNA sequences also encode this same CDR3. The V gene is TRBV27, the J gene TRBJ2-7; 9 nucleotides agree with TRBD1. The length of the CDR3 is 15 residues. V lost 2 bases, J lost 2 bases, and 4 bases stayed unmatched. Germline values: CDR1 MNHEY, CDR2 SMNVEV (reference sequence). The CDR3 sequence: CASSLGGTGPYEQYF. The CDR3 region has the DNA TGTGCCAGCAGTTTAGGCGGGACAGGGCCCTACGAGCAGTACTTC.

The chain links TRBV10-3 to TRBJ2-7; no reliable D call. Deletions cut 4 bases from V and 3 bases from J, with 7 bases between. Per the germline V gene, CDR1 is ENHRY and CDR2 is SYGVKD. The CDR3 has 12 amino acids. CDR3 protein: CAISVKDYEQYF. The CDR3 DNA reads as TGTGCCATCAGTGTTAAAGACTACGAGCAGTACTTC.

The V gene is TRBV7-9, the J gene TRBJ1-1, with 7 nucleotides matching TRBD1. Germline assignment: CDR1 SEHNR and CDR2 FQNEAQ (reference sequence). This CDR3 is built from 15 residues. V lost 6 bases, J lost 5 bases, and 12 bases stayed unmatched. The CDR3 reads CASSYIPGQITEAFF. The CDR3 DNA sequence: TGTGCCAGCAGTTATATTCCGGGACAGATTACTGAAGCTTTCTTT. Supplemented by reference TRBV7-9 and TRBJ1-1, the full variable domain reads DTGVSQNPRHKITKRGQNVTFRCDPISEHNRLYWYRQTLGQGPEFLTYFQNEAQLEKSRLLSDRFSAERPKGSFSTLEIQRTEQGDSAMYLCASSYIPGQITEAFFGQGTRLTVV.

The rearrangement links TRBV5-6 to TRBJ2-5, with D perhaps matching TRBD2 (6 bases). The CDR3 contains 15 residues. V dropped 4 bases and J dropped 4 bases, with 17 bases sitting between them. Looked up from germline, CDR1 is SGHDT and CDR2 is YYEEEE. Here the CDR3 reads CASSPSTGVLETQYF. CDR3 in DNA: TGTGCCAGCAGCCCCTCGACGGGGGTCTTAGAGACCCAGTACTTC.

The CDR3 spells CASSLDRGVYEQYF. CDR3 DNA: TGCGCCAGCAGCTTGGACAGGGGCGTTTACGAGCAGTACTTC. This chain joins TRBV5-1 and TRBJ2-7; 7 bases agree with TRBD1. This CDR3 contains 14 residues. CDR1 is SGHRS and CDR2 is YFSETQ in the germline V gene. The V and J ends lost 0 bases and 4 bases, in that order; junction bases with no gene match: 4.

This chain connects TRBV19 to TRBJ2-1; D may be TRBD1 (5 bases). Germline lookup yields CDR1 LNHDA and CDR2 SQIVND (reference sequence). CDR3 length: 12 amino acids. Trimming pared 3 bases from V and 6 bases from J, leaving 6 bases between. The CDR3 DNA reads TGTGCCAGTAGTATGGGGCCCAATGAGCAGTTCTTC. Residues: CASSMGPNEQFF.

About this clone: The same CDR3 also results from other DNA sequences found in this sample. This chain joins TRBV4-1 and TRBJ2-7; the match to TRBD1 covers 9 bases. The ends lost 1 base at V and 3 bases at J; junction bases unmatched: 1. This CDR3 region has 14 residues. Germline V CDR1 and CDR2: MGHRA, YSYEKL. The CDR3 reads CASSQVGQGYEQYF. In DNA form, the CDR3 reads TGCGCCAGCAGCCAAGTGGGACAGGGCTACGAGCAGTACTTC.

The chain recombines TRBV4-1 with TRBJ2-2, with TRBD2 matching 12 bases. Germline values: CDR1 MGHRA, CDR2 YSYEKL. The length of the CDR3 is 16 residues. With 0 bases clipped from V and 6 bases from J, the junction kept 2 bases outside the gene matches. Here the CDR3 reads CASSQEGLAGSGELFF. CDR3 in DNA: TGCGCCAGCAGCCAAGAAGGACTAGCGGGGTCCGGGGAGCTGTTTTTT.

This clone showed up just a few times. Different DNA sequences within this sample yield the same CDR3. The V call is TRBV4-1, the J call TRBJ2-7; TRBD2 is a possible D gene (5 bases). Germline assignment: CDR1 MGHRA and CDR2 YSYEKL. CDR3 length equals 13 residues. The germline V and J ends were trimmed by 1 base and 3 bases, with 7 bases remaining between them. The DNA for the CDR3 is TGCGCCAGCAGCCAAGTTCGGGGCTACGAGCAGTACTTC. Amino acids: CASSQVRGYEQYF.

The V and J genes are TRBV5-1 and TRBJ2-1, with 14 positions matching TRBD2. The CDR3 runs to 14 residues. V gave up 3 bases and J gave up 8 bases; unmatched junction bases: 1. Germline CDR1 reads SGHRS; CDR2 reads YFSETQ. CDR3: CASSWTSGGHEQFF. CDR3 sequence (DNA): TGCGCCAGCAGCTGGACTAGCGGGGGGCATGAGCAGTTCTTC.